This entry describes one TCR beta chain. No antigen is known for it. Donors consisted of healthy bone marrow donors. This sample was taken from a study of cytomegalovirus exposure and HLA in healthy donors. Overall study findings and caveats: Researchers counted 164 TCR beta chains as cytomegalovirus-associated.

Primers: 60 Vbeta forward and 13 Jbeta reverse. TCRdb keeps only in-frame clones here, not all; method: immunoSEQ multiplex PCR. The sample carries approximately 280,000 clones, 86% recorded once. The receptor was derived from a man aged 40-50 years in good health and CMV-seropositive. The sample comprised PBMCs.

CDR3: CASSEGGSGRGTDTQYF. The CDR3 bases are TGTGCCAGCAGTGAAGGGGGTAGCGGGAGGGGCACAGATACGCAGTATTTT. V is TRBV2 and J is TRBJ2-3; 11 positions match TRBD2. CDR1 SNHLY and CDR2 FYNNEI come from the germline V gene. The CDR3 runs to 17 residues. After removal of 1 base from V and 1 base from J, the junction contained 4 bases not matched to a gene.